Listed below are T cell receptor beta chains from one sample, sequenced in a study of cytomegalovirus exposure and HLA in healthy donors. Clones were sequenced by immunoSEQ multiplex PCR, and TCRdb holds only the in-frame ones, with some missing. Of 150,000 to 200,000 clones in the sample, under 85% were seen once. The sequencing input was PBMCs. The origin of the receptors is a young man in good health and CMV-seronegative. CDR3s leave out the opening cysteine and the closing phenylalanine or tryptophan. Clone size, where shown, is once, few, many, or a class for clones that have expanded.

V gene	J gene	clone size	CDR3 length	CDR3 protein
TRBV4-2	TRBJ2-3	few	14	ASSQDQRGGPDTQY
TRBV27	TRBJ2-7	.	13	ASSSQRTVKYEQY
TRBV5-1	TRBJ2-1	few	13	ASSPWTSGRNEQF
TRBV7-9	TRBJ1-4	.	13	ASSPVDRAHEKLF
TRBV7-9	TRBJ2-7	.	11	ASRPGYSSEQY
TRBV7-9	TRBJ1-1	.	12	ASSFYDRGTEAF
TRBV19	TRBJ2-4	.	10	ASSFVKNIQY
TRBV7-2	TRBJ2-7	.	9	ASSLRYEQY
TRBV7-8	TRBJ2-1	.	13	ASSRVGGRGIEQF
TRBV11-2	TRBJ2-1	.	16	ASSLGLSAGGRGNEQF
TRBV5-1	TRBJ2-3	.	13	ASNRDSGSEDTQY
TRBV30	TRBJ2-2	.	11	AWSVSEPGELF
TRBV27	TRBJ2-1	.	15	ASSLIGTLRIRNEQF
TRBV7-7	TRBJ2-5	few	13	ASSIRLAAQETQY
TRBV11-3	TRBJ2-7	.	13	ASSLGQDITGEQY
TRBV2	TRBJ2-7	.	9	ASRGPYEQY
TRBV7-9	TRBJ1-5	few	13	ASSPAGGNDQPQH
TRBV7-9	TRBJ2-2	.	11	ASSPSVTGELF
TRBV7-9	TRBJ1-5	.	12	ASSSRQYNQPQH
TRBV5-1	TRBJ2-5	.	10	ASSLEGDTQY
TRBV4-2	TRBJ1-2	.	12	ASSQDIVGSGYT
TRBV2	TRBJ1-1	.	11	ASREDRDTEAF
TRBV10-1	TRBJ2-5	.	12	ASSKGQSQETQY
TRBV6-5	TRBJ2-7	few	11	ASSYAGGDEQY
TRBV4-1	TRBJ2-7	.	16	ASSQEDLRDSYSYEQY
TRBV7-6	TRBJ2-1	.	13	ASSQTSGQGNEQF
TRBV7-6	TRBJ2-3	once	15	ASSPRTSGALTDTQY
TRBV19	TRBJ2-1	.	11	ASSTTSVNEQF
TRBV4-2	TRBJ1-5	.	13	ASEKGRRDNQPQH
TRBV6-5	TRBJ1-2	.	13	ASRRSGSQANGYT
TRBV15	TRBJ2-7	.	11	ATRHGGSYEQY